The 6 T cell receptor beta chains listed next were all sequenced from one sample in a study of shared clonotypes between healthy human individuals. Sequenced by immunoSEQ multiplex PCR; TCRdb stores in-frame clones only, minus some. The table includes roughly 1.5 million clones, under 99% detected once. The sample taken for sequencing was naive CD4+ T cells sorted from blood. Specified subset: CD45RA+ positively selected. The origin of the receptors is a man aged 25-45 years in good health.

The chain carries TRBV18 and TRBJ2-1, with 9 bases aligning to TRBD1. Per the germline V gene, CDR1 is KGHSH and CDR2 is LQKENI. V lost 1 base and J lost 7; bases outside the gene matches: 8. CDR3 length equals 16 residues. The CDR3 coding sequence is TGTGCCAGCTCACCACTCCGGGACAGGGTCATAAATGAGCAGTTCTTC. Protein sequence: CASSPLRDRVINEQFF.

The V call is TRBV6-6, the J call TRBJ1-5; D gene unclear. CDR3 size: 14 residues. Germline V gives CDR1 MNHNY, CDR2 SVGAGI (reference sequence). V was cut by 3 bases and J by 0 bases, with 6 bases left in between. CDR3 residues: CASSYLHSNQPQHF. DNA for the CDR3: TGTGCCAGCAGTTATCTCCATAGCAATCAGCCCCAGCATTTT.

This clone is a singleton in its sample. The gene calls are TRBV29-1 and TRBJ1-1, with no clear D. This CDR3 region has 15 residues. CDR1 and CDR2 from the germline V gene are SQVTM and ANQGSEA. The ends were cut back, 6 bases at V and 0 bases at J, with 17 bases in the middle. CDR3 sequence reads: CSVKILLTMNTEAFF. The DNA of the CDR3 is TGCAGCGTCAAGATCTTGCTTACTATGAACACTGAAGCTTTCTTT.

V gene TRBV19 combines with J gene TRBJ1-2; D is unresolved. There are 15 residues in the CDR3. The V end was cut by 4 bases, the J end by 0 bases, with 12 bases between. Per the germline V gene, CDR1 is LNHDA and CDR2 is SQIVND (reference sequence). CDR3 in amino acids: CASSSRGGANYGYTF. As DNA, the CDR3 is TGTGCCAGTAGTAGCCGCGGTGGGGCTAACTATGGCTACACCTTC. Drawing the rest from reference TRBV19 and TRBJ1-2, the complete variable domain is DGGITQSPKYLFRKEGQNVTLSCEQNLNHDAMYWYRQDPGQGLRLIYYSQIVNDFQKGDIAEGYSVSREKKESFPLTVTSAQKNPTAFYLCASSSRGGANYGYTFGSGTRLTVV.

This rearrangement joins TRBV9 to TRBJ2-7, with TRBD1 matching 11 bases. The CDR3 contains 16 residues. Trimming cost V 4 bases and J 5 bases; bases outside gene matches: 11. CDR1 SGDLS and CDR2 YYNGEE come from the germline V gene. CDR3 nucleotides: TGTGCCAGCAGCTACAGGGAAGGACAGGGGGCTGACGAGCAGTACTTC. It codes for CASSYREGQGADEQYF.

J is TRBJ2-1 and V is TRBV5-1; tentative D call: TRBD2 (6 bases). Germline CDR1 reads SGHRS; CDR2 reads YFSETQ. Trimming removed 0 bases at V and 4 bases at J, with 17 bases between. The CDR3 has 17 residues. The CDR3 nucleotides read TGCGCCAGCAGCTTGGCATTGGCTAGCGAGATTTACAATGAGCAGTTCTTC. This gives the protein CASSLALASEIYNEQFF.